These 14 T cell receptor beta chains were all obtained from the same sample, sequenced in a study of blood T cell repertoires in COVID-19. Measured with immunoSEQ multiplex PCR; TCRdb has only the in-frame clones, and not every one. The top ten hold 29% of the sample, which has 75,000 to 100,000 clones, approximately 86% seen once. Sequencing used peripheral blood. The receptors here all came from a woman of 80 years or more with acute or convalescent COVID-19.

CDR3 DNA sequence: TGTGCCAGTAGTATAGTAATCACAGGGGGCCGGGAGCTGTTTTTT. It is translated as CASSIVITGGRELFF. The V call is TRBV19, the J call TRBJ2-2; TRBD1 matches at 9 bases. The CDR3 is made up of 15 amino acids. The trim removed 1 base at V and 9 bases at J, leaving 6 bases unmatched. Germline-derived CDR1 and CDR2 are LNHDA and SQIVND (reference sequence).

The V call is TRBV12-3 or TRBV12-4, the J call TRBJ2-5; D remains unclear. V was shortened by 2 bases and J by 9 bases, with 13 bases between the two germline ends. This CDR3 contains 13 residues. CDR3 coding DNA: TGTGCCAGCAGTTTAAATAGCCTTGTGGCCCAGTACTTC. Translation gives CASSLNSLVAQYF.

V is TRBV5-4 and J is TRBJ2-3; 7 bases align to TRBD1. The germline V gene encodes CDR1 SGHNT and CDR2 YYREEE (reference sequence). The CDR3 loop spans 16 amino acids. V lost 4 bases and J lost 2; bases outside the gene matches: 10. This CDR3 reads CASSRSLDRVTDTQYF. In DNA form, the CDR3 reads TGTGCCAGCAGCCGGTCCCTAGACAGGGTCACAGATACGCAGTATTTT.

The sample holds a few counts of this clone. The CDR3: CATSDGTSYQTGELFF. CDR3 in DNA: TGTGCCACCAGTGACGGGACTAGCTACCAAACCGGGGAGCTGTTTTTT. The V and J genes are TRBV24-1 and TRBJ2-2, with 9 bases that match TRBD2. From germline, CDR1 is KGHDR and CDR2 SFDVKD. The CDR3 is 16 amino acids. V lost 4 bases to trimming and J lost 5 bases; unmatched junction nucleotides: 7.

The CDR3 bases are TGTGCCAGCAGTCCCACGCGGGTGTTTGGAAACACCATATATTTT. This gives the protein CASSPTRVFGNTIYF. This rearrangement joins TRBV7-6 to TRBJ1-3, with D unresolved. This CDR3 spans 15 amino acids. Trimming took 6 bases from V and 3 from J, leaving 15 bases between them. Germline CDR1 is SGHVS and CDR2 is FNYEAQ.

The rearrangement uses TRBV5-1 and TRBJ2-1, with TRBD2 identical over 8 bases. CDR1 is SGHRS and CDR2 is YFSETQ in the germline V gene. The V gene end was trimmed by 4 bases and the J gene end by 7 bases; junction bases not matched to a gene: 13. The CDR3 contains 16 residues. CDR3 nucleotide sequence: TGCGCCAGCAGCGCCCCTAGCGGGTCAGGAACGAATGAGCAGTTCTTC. This encodes CASSAPSGSGTNEQFF.

The rearrangement uses TRBV10-3 and TRBJ2-6; the match to TRBD1 covers 7 bases. J was trimmed by 4 bases and V by 10 bases; bases with no gene match: 19. The CDR3 runs 18 residues. The germline CDR1 and CDR2 sequences are ENHRY and SYGVKD. This CDR3 reads CATTGSGQKTRGANVLTF. The DNA of the CDR3 is TGTGCCACAACCGGGTCGGGACAGAAGACCCGGGGGGCCAACGTCCTGACTTTC.

This CDR3 is CASSHMWGQEDYYRETQYF. Written as DNA, the CDR3 is TGCGCCAGCAGCCATATGTGGGGACAGGAAGATTATTATAGGGAGACCCAGTACTTC. This chain joins TRBV4-3 and TRBJ2-5, with 8 bases identical to TRBD1. CDR3 size: 19 residues. With 3 bases clipped from V and 5 bases from J, the junction kept 20 bases outside the gene matches. Looked up from germline, CDR1 is LGHNA and CDR2 is YSLEER.

The chain joins TRBV7-2 to TRBJ2-2; tentative D call: TRBD2 (6 bases). The CDR3 has 16 amino acids. Trimming took off 5 bases at V and 0 bases at J, with 13 bases between the two ends. Germline CDR1 and CDR2: SGHTA and FQGNSA. The CDR3 nucleotides are TGTGCCAGCAGCCCCTCGGGAGCGACGAACACCGGGGAGCTGTTTTTT. Translated, it gives CASSPSGATNTGELFF.

The chain employs TRBV19 and TRBJ2-3; possible D gene TRBD2, 6 bases. Germline V lookup: CDR1 LNHDA, CDR2 SQIVND (reference sequence). V gave up 2 bases and J gave up 4 bases, with 10 bases separating them. The CDR3 is 14 residues long. CDR3 protein: CASSIYWEADTQYF. Here the CDR3 DNA reads TGTGCCAGTAGTATATATTGGGAGGCAGATACGCAGTATTTT.

This clone was recorded once. The CDR3 DNA sequence: TGTGCCAGCAGCTTAGTAGGGGGTTCGCCCCTCCACTTT. Its protein is CASSLVGGSPLHF. The chain employs TRBV7-2 and TRBJ1-6; a possible D gene is TRBD1 (6 bases). This CDR3 has 13 residues. The V end was cut by 1 base, the J end by 13 bases, with 11 bases between. Germline V gene lookup returns CDR1 SGHTA and CDR2 FQGNSA.

The V call is TRBV4-1, the J call TRBJ2-3; D might be TRBD1 (5 bases). V lost 0 bases and J lost 8, with 18 bases in between. Looked up from germline, CDR1 is MGHRA and CDR2 is YSYEKL. The CDR3 length is 16 residues. The CDR3 nucleotides read TGCGCCAGCAGCCAAGAGTGGGGCAGTTTGAAGTCTACGCAGTATTTT. Translation gives CASSQEWGSLKSTQYF.

The rearrangement links TRBV5-1 to TRBJ2-7; 7 nucleotides align to TRBD1. The trim removed 0 bases at V and 3 bases at J, leaving 6 bases unmatched. Germline CDR1 SGHRS, CDR2 YFSETQ. CDR3 length: 15 residues. The CDR3 region has the DNA TGCGCCAGCAGCTTGGACAGGGGCATTAACTACGAGCAGTACTTC. This encodes CASSLDRGINYEQYF.

The rearrangement joins TRBV24-1 to TRBJ2-5; TRBD2 might be the D (6 bases). The CDR3 totals 15 residues. The germline V and J ends were trimmed by 10 bases and 2 bases, with 19 bases remaining between them. Germline V gene data show CDR1 as KGHDR and CDR2 as SFDVKD. CDR3 bases: TGTGCCACGCGATGGGCGACGGGAGAACAAGAGACCCAGTACTTC. Its translation: CATRWATGEQETQYF.